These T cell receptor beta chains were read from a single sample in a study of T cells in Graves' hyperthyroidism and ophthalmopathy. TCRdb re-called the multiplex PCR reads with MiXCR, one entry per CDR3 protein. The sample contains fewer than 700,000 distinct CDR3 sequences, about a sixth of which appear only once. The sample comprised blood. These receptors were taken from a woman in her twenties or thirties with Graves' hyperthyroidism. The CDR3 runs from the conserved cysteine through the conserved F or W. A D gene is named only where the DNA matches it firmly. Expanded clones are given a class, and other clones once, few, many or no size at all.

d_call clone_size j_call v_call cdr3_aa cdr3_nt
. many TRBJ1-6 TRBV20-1 CSARGGNDSPLHF TGCAGTGCCCGCGGAGGGAATGATTCACCCCTCCACTTT
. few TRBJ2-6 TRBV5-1 CASSLGYSSGANVLTF TGCGCCAGCAGCTTGGGTTACAGCTCTGGGGCCAACGTCCTGACTTTC
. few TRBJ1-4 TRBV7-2 CASSFRRGSEKLFF TGTGCCAGCAGCTTCCGACGGGGATCTGAAAAACTGTTTTTT
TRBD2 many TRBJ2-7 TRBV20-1 CSARSGLAGYEQYF TGCAGTGCTAGGTCGGGACTAGCAGGCTACGAGCAGTACTTC
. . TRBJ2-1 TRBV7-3 CASSLGGWSRMGNEQFF TGTGCCAGCAGCTTAGGGGGCTGGAGTCGTATGGGGAATGAGCAGTTCTTC
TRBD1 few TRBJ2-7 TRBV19 CASSNRDRTEQYF TGTGCCAGTAGTAACCGGGACAGGACCGAGCAGTACTTC
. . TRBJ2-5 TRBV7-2 CASSIPGTAKTQYF TGTGCCAGCAGCATCCCCGGGACTGCGAAGACCCAGTACTTC
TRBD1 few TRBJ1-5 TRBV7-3 CASSRICVGTGRIFSNQPQHF TGTGCCAGCAGCCGCATTTGCGTGGGGACAGGACGTATCTTTAGCAATCAGCCCCAGCATTTT
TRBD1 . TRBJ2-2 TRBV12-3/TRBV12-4 CASGQFGTGGTGELFF TGTGCCAGCGGACAGTTTGGGACAGGGGGGACCGGGGAGCTGTTTTTT
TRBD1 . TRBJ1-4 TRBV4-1 CASTAGGYEKLFF TGCGCCAGCACCGCAGGGGGTTACGAAAAACTGTTTTTT
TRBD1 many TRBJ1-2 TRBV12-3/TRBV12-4 CASSFRGGGTGGYTF TGTGCCAGCAGTTTCAGAGGGGGCGGAACGGGGGGCTACACCTTC
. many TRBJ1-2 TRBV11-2 CASRWYGGYTF TGTGCCAGCAGATGGTACGGTGGCTACACCTTC
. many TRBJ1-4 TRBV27 CASSPPGGAGEKLFF TGTGCCAGCAGTCCTCCCGGGGGGGCCGGTGAAAAACTGTTTTTT
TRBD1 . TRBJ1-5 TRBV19 CASTMTGLGQPQHF TGTGCCAGTACGATGACAGGGTTGGGTCAGCCCCAGCATTTT
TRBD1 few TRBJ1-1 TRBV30 CAWRTPAQGVNTEAFF TGTGCCTGGAGGACCCCAGCCCAGGGGGTGAACACTGAAGCTTTCTTT